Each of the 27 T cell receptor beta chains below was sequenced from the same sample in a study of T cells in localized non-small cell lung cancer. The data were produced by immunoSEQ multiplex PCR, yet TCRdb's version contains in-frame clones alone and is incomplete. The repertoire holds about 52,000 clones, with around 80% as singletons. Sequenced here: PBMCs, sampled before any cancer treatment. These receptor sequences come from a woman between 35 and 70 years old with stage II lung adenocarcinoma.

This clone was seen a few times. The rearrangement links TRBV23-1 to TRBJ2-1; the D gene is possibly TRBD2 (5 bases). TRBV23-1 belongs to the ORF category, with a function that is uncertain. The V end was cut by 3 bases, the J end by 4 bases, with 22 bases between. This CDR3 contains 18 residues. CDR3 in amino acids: CASSHKSPPRAGYNEQFF. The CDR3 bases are TGCGCCAGCAGTCACAAATCACCTCCGCGGGCGGGTTACAATGAGCAGTTCTTC.

CDR3 nucleotides: TGTGCCAGCGCTCCGGGACAGGGGTTCGGAAATGAAAAACTGTTTTTT. This codes for CASAPGQGFGNEKLFF. The chain has TRBV28 and TRBJ1-4; 10 nucleotides match TRBD1. Germline CDR1 reads MDHEN; CDR2 reads SYDVKM. The CDR3 loop spans 16 amino acids. V lost 8 bases and J lost 5; bases outside the gene matches: 11.

For the CDR3, the DNA is TGCGCCAGCAGCCAAGGGGAGACGAGTGAAAAACTGTTTTTT. Its translation: CASSQGETSEKLFF. The V gene is TRBV4-3, the J gene TRBJ1-4; D remains unclear. This CDR3 has 14 residues. Trimming stripped 1 base from V and 7 bases from J, with 10 bases between. From germline, CDR1 is LGHNA and CDR2 YSLEER.

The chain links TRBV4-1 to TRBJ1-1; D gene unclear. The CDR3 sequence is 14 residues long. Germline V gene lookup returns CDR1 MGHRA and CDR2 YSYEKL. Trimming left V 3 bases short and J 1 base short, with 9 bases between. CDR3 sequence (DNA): TGCGCCAGCAGCCACGGGGATCGGAACACTGAAGCTTTCTTT. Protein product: CASSHGDRNTEAFF.

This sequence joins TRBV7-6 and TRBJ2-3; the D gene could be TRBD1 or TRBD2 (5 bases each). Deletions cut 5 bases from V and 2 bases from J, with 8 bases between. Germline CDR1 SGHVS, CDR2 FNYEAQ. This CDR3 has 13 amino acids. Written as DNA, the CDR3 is TGTGCCAGCAGCCGGGACCCCACAGATACGCAGTATTTT. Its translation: CASSRDPTDTQYF.

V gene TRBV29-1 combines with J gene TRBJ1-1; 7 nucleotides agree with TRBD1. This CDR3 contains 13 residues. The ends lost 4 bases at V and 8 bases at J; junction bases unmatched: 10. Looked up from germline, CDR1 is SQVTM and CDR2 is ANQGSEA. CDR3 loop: CSVVTLQGTEAFF. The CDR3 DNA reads TGCAGCGTTGTTACCCTACAGGGGACGGAAGCTTTCTTT. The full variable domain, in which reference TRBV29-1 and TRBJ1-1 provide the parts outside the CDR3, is SAVISQKPSRDICQRGTSLTIQCQVDSQVTMMFWYRQQPGQSLTLIATANQGSEATYESGFVIDKFPISRPNLTFSTLTVSNMSPEDSSIYLCSVVTLQGTEAFFGQGTRLTVV.

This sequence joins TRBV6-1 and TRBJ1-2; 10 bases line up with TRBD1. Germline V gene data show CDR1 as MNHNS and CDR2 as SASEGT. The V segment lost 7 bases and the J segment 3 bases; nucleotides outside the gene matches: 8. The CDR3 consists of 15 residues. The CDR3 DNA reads TGTGCCAGCACCATGGGACAGGGGAGTGACTATGGCTACACCTTC. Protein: CASTMGQGSDYGYTF.

The CDR3 region is CASSRRQRVNEKLFF. DNA for the CDR3: TGTGCCAGCAGCCGAAGGCAACGGGTTAATGAAAAACTGTTTTTT. The J gene is TRBJ1-4, the V gene TRBV11-2; D unresolved. The CDR3 consists of 15 residues. V lost 5 bases and J 4 bases, leaving 14 bases between the germline ends. The V gene's germline CDR1 is SGHAT and CDR2 FQNNGV.

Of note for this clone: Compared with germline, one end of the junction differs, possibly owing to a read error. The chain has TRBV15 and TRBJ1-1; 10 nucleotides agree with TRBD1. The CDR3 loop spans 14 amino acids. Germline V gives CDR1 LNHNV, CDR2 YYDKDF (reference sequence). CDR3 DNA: TGTGCCACCAGCAGAGATGGGACAGGGGTGGAAAACATCTTT. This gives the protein CATSRDGTGVENIF.

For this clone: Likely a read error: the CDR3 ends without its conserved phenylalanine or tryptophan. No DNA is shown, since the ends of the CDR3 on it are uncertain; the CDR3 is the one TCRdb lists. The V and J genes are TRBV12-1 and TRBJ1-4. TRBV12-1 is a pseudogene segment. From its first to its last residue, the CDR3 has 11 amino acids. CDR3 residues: CASNPDGTILH.

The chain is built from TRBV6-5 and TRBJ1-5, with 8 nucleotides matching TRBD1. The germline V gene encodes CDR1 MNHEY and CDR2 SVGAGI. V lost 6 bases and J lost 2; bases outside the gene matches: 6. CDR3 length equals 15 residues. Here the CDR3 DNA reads TGTGCCAGCAGCCAGGGGGCGCGGGGCAATCAGCCCCAGCATTTT. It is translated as CASSQGARGNQPQHF.

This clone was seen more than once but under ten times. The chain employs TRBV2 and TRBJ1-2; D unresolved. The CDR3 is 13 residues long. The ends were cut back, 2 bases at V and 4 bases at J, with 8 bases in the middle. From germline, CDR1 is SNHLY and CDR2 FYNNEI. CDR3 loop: CASSEWVIYGYTF. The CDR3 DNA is TGTGCCAGCAGTGAATGGGTGATCTATGGCTACACCTTC.

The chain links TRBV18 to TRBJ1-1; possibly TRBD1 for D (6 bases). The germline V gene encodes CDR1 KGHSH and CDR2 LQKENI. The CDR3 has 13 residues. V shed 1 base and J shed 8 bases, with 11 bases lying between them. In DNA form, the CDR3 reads TGTGCCAGCTCACCACGAGGGGGGGAGGAAGCTTTCTTT. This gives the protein CASSPRGGEEAFF. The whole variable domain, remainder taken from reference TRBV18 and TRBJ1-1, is NAGVMQNPRHLVRRRGQEARLRCSPMKGHSHVYWYRQLPEEGLKFMVYLQKENIIDESGMPKERFSAEFPKEGPSILRIQQVVRGDSAAYFCASSPRGGEEAFFGQGTRLTVV.

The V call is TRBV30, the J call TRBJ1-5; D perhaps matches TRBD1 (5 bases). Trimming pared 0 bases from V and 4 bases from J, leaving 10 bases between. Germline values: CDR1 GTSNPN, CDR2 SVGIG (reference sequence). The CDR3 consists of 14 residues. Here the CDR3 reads CAWSVQAANQPQHF. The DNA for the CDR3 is TGTGCCTGGAGTGTACAGGCAGCTAATCAGCCCCAGCATTTT.

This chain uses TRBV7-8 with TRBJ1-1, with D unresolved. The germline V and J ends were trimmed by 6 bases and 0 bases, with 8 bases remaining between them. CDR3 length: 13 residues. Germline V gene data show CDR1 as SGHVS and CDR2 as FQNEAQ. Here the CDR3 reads CASRLGLNTEAFF. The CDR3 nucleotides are TGTGCCAGCAGACTGGGCCTGAACACTGAAGCTTTCTTT.

This CDR3 is CASSQDSAGELFF. Here the CDR3 DNA reads TGCGCCAGCAGCCAGGACAGTGCCGGGGAGCTGTTTTTT. The chain uses TRBV5-1 and TRBJ2-2, with D perhaps matching TRBD1 (6 bases). Per germline, CDR1 SGHRS and CDR2 YFSETQ. V was cut by 4 bases and J by 6 bases, with 10 bases left in between. This CDR3 has 13 amino acids.

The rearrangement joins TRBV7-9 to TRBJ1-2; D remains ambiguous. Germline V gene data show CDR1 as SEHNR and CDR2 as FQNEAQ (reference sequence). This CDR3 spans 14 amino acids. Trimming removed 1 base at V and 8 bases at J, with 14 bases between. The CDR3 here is CASSLGPKSEGYTF. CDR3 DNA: TGTGCCAGCAGCTTAGGCCCCAAATCAGAGGGCTACACCTTC.

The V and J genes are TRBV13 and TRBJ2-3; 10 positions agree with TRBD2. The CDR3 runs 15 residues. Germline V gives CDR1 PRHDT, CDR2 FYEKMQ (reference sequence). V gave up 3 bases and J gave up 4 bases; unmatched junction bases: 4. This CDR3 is CASSFGTSGADTQYF. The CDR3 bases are TGTGCCAGCAGCTTTGGTACTAGCGGGGCAGATACGCAGTATTTT.

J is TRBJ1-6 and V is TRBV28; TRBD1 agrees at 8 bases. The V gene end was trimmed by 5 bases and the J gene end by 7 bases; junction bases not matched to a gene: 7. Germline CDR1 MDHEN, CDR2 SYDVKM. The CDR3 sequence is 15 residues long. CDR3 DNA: TGTGCCAGCAGTCGAGAGACAGGGGTCAATTCACCCCTCCACTTT. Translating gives CASSRETGVNSPLHF.

This CDR3 is CASSYPDRGSFF. Written as DNA, the CDR3 is TGTGCCAGCAGTTATCCCGACAGGGGGTCTTTCTTT. The gene calls are TRBV6-5 and TRBJ1-1; 9 bases match TRBD1. Per germline, CDR1 MNHEY and CDR2 SVGAGI. The CDR3 sequence is 12 residues long. V lost 3 bases to trimming and J lost 12 bases; unmatched junction nucleotides: 5.

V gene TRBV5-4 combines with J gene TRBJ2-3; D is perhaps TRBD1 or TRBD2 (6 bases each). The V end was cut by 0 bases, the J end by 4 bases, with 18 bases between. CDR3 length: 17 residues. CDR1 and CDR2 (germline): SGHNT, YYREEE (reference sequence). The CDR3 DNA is TGTGCCAGCAGCTTGGCCGGGGGCGCCGGTATGGCAGATACGCAGTATTTT. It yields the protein CASSLAGGAGMADTQYF.

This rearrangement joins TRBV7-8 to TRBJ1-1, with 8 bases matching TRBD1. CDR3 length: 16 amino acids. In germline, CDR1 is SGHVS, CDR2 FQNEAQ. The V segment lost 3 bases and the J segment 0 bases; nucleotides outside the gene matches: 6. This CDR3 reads CASSFQTGDMNTEAFF. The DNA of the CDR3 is TGTGCCAGCAGCTTCCAGACAGGGGATATGAACACTGAAGCTTTCTTT.

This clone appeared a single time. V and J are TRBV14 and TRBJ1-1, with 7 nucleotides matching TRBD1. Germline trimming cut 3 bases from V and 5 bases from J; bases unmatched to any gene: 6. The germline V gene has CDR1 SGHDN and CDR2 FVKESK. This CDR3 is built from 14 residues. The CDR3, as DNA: TGTGCCAGCAGCCACTTTGACAGGGATACTGAAGCTTTCTTT. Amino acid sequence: CASSHFDRDTEAFF.

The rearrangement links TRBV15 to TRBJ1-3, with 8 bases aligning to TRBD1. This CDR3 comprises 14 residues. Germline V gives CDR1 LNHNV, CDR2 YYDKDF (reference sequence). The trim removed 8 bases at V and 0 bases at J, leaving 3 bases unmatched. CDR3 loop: CATGTGDSGNTIYF. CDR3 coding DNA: TGTGCCACCGGGACAGGCGACTCTGGAAACACCATATATTTT.

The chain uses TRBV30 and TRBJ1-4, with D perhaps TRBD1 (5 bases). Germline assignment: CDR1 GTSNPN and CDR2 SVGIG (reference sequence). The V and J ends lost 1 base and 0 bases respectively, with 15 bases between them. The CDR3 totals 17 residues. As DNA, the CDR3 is TGTGCCTGGAGTGATAACGGTTGGGGGGCAACTAATGAAAAACTGTTTTTT. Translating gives CAWSDNGWGATNEKLFF.

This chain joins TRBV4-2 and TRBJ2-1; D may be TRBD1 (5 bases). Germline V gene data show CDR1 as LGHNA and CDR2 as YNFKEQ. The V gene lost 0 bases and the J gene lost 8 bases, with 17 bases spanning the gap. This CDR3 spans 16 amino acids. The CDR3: CASSQEGTREGHEQFF. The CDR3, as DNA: TGTGCCAGCAGCCAAGAAGGTACCAGGGAAGGTCATGAGCAGTTCTTC.

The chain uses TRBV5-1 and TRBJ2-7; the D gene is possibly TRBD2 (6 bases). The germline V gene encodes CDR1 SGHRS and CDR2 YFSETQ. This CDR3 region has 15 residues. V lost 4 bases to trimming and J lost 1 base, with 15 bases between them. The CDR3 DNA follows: TGCGCCAGCAGCCAGAGGGGTGGGAGGTCCTACGAGCAGTACTTC. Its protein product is CASSQRGGRSYEQYF.